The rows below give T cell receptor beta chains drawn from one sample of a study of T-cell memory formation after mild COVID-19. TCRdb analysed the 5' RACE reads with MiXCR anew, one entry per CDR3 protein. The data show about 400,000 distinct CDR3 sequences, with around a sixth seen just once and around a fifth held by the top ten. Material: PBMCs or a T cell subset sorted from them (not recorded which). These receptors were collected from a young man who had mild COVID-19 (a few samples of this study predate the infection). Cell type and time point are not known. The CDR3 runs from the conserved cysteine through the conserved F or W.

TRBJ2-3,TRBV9,CASSTGLVSADTQYF
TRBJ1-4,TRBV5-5,CASGREKLFF
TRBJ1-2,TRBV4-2,CASSQESVNYGYTF
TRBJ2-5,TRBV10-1,CASSEGDRGRGETQYF
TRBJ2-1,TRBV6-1,CASSGQGARNEQFF
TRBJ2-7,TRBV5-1,CASSLAGRSSYEQYF
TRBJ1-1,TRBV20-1,CSARGENAEAFF
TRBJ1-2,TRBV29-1,CSVEDRRPYGYTF
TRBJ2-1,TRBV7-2,CASSLLSPYNEQFF
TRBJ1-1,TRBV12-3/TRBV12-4,CASTSGGVNTEAFF
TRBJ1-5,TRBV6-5,CASSYSTVGDQPQHF
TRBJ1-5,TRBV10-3,CAITPGGGQPQHF
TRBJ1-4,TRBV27,CASSLGARNEKLFF
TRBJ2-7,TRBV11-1,CASSPRTGTDEQYF
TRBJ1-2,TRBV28,CATMVPSVYGYTF
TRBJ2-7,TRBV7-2,CASSLGAGAYEQYF
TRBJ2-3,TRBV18,CASSPLGLVMTDTQYF
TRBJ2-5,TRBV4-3,CASSQSRLKETQYF